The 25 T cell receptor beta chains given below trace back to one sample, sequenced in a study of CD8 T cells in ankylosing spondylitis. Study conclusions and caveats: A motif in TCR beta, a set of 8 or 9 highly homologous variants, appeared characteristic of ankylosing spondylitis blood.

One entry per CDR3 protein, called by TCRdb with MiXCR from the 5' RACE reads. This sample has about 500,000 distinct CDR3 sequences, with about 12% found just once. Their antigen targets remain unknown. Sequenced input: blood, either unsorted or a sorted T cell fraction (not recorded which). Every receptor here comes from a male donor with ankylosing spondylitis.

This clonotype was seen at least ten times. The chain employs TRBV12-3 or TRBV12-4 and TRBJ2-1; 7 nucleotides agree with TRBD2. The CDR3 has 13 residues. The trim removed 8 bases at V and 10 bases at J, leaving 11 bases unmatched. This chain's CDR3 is CASGLAANREQFF. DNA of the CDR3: TGTGCCAGCGGCCTAGCGGCCAATAGGGAGCAGTTCTTC.

CDR3 sequence reads: CATSAAGDEQFF. CDR3 coding DNA: TGTGCCACCAGTGCCGCAGGGGATGAGCAGTTCTTC. This chain joins TRBV24-1 and TRBJ2-1; a possible D gene is TRBD1 (6 bases). Between the trimmed V and J ends, which lost 5 bases and 8 bases, there was a span of 9 bases. CDR3 size: 12 residues. From germline, CDR1 is KGHDR and CDR2 SFDVKD.

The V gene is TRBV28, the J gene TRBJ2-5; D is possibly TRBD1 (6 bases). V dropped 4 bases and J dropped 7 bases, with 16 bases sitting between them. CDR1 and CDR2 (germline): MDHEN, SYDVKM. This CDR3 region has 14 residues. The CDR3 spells CASSSPGVPGTQYF. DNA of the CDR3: TGTGCCAGCAGTTCCCCAGGGGTGCCGGGGACCCAGTACTTC.

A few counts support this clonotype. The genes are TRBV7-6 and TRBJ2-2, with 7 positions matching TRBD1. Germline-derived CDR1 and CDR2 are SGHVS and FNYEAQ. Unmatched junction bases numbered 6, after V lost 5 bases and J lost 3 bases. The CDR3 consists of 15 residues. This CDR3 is CASSRGTDYTGELFF. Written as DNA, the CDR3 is TGTGCCAGCAGCCGAGGGACAGACTACACCGGGGAGCTGTTTTTT.

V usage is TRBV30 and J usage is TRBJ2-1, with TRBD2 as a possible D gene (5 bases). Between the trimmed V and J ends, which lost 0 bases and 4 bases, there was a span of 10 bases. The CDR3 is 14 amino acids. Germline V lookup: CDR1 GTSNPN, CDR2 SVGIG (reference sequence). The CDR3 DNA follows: TGTGCCTGGAGTGTACAAGGGAGTTACAATGAGCAGTTCTTC. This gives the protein CAWSVQGSYNEQFF.

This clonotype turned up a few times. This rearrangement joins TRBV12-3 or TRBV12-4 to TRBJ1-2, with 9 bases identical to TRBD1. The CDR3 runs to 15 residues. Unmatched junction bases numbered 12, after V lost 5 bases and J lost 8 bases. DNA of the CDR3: TGTGCCAGCAGTCAACCGGGACAGGGCAAACTCGGCTACACCTTC. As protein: CASSQPGQGKLGYTF.

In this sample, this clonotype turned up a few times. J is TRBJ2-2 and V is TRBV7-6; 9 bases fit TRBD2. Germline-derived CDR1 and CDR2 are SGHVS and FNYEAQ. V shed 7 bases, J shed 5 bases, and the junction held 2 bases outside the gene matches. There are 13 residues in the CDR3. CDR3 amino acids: CASIAGVTGELFF. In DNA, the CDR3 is TGTGCCAGCATAGCGGGAGTTACCGGGGAGCTGTTTTTT.

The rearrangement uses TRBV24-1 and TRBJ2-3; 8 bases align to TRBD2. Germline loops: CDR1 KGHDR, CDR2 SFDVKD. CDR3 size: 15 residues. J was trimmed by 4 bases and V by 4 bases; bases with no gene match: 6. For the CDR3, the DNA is TGTGCCACCAGTGAGTCTAGCGGGTATTCAGATACGCAGTATTTT. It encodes CATSESSGYSDTQYF.

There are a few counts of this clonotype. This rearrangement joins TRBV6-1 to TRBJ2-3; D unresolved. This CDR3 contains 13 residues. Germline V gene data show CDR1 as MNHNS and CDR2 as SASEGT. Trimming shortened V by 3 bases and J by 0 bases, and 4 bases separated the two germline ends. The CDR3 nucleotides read TGTGCCAGCAGTGATGGCAGCACAGATACGCAGTATTTT. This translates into CASSDGSTDTQYF.

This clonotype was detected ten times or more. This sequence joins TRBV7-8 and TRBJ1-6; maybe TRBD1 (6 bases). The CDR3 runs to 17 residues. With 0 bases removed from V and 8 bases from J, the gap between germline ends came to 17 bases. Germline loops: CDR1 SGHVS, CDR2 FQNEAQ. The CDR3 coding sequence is TGTGCCAGCAGCTTAGCTCCAACGACAGGTCCTGATTCACCCCTCCACTTT. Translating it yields CASSLAPTTGPDSPLHF.

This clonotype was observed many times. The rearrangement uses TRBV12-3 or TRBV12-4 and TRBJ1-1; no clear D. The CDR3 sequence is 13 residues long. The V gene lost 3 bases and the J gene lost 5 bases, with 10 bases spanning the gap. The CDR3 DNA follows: TGTGCCAGCAGTTTTAATAAGGGAACTGAAGCTTTCTTT. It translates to CASSFNKGTEAFF.

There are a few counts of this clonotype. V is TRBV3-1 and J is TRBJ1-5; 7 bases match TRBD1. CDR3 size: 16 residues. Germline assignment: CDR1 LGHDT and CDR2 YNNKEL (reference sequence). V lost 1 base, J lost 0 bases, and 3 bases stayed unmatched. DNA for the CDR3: TGTGCCAGCAGCCAAGGAACAGGGGATAGCAATCAGCCCCAGCATTTT. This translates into CASSQGTGDSNQPQHF.

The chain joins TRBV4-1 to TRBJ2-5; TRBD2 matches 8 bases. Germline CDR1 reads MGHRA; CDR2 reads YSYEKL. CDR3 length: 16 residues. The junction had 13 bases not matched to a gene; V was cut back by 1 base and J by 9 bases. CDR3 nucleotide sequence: TGCGCCAGCAGCCAAGCAAAACCTCTAGGGCGGGAGGCCCAGTACTTC. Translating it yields CASSQAKPLGREAQYF.

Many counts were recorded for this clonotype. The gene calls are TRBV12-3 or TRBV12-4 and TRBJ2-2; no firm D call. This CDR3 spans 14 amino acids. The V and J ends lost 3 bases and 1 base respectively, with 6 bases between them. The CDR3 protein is CASSFGRNTGELFF. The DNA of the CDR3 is TGTGCCAGCAGTTTTGGGCGGAACACCGGGGAGCTGTTTTTT.

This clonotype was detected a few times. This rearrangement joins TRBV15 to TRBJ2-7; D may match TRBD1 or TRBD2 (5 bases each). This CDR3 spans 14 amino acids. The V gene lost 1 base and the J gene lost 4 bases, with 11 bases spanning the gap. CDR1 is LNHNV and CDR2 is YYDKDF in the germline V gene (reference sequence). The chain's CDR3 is CATSRALAGYEQYF. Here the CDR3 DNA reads TGTGCCACCAGCAGAGCCCTAGCAGGGTACGAGCAGTACTTC. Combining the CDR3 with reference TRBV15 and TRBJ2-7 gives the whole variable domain DAMVIQNPRYQVTQFGKPVTLSCSQTLNHNVMYWYQQKSSQAPKLLFHYYDKDFNNEADTPDNFQSRRPNTSFCFLDIRSPGLGDTAMYLCATSRALAGYEQYFGPGTRLTVT.

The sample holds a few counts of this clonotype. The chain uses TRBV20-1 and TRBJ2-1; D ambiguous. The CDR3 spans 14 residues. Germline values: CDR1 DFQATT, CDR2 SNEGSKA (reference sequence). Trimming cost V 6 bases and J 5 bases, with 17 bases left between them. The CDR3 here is CSASRWTENNEQFF. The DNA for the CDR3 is TGCAGTGCCAGTCGATGGACCGAAAACAATGAGCAGTTCTTC.

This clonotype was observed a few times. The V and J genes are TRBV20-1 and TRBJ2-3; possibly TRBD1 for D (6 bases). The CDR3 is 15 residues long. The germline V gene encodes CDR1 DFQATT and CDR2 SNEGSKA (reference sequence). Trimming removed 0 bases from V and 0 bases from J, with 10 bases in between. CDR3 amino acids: CSARDGGRSTDTQYF. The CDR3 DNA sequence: TGCAGTGCTAGAGATGGGGGCCGTAGCACAGATACGCAGTATTTT.

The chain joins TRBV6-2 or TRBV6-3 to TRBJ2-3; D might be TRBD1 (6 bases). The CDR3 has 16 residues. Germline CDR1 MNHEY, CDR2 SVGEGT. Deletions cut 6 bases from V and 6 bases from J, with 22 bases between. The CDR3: CASRALGALFRDTQYF. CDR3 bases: TGTGCCAGCAGGGCCTTGGGGGCACTTTTCAGGGATACGCAGTATTTT.

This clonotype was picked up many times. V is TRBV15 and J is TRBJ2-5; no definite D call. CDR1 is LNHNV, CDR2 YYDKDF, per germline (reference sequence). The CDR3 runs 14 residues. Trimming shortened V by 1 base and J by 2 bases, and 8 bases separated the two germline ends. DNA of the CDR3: TGTGCCACCAGCAGAGTTGGGGTACAAGAGACCCAGTACTTC. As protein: CATSRVGVQETQYF.

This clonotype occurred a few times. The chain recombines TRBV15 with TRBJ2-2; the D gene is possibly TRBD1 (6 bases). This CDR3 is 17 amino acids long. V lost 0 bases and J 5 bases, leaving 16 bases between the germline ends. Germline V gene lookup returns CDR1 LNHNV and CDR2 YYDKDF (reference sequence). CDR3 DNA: TGTGCCACCAGCAGAGATCTATTGGCAGGACAGACCGGGGAGCTGTTTTTT. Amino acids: CATSRDLLAGQTGELFF.

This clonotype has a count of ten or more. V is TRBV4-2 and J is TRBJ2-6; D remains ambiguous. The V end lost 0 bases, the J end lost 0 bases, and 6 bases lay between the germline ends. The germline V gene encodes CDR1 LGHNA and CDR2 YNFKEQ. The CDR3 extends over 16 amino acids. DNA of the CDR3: TGTGCCAGCAGCCAAGATCAGGACTCTGGGGCCAACGTCCTGACTTTC. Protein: CASSQDQDSGANVLTF.

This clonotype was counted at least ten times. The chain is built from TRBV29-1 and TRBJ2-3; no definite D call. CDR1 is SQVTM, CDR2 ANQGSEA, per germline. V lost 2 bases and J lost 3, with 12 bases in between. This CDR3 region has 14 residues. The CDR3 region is CSVENPSGTDTQYF. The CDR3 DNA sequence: TGCAGCGTTGAAAATCCGTCTGGAACAGATACGCAGTATTTT.

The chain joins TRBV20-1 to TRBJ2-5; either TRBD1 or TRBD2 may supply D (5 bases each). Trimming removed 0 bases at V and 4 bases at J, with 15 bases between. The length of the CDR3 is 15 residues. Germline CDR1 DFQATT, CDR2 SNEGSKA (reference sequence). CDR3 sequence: CSARDSGTEGETQYF. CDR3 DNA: TGCAGTGCTAGAGACTCTGGGACCGAGGGAGAGACCCAGTACTTC.

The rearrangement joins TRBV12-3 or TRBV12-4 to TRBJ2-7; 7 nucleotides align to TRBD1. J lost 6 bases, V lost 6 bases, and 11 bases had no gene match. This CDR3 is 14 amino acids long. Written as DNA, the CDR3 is TGTGCCAGCAGGCCCGGGACAGCTCCCGGCGAGCAGTACTTC. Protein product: CASRPGTAPGEQYF.

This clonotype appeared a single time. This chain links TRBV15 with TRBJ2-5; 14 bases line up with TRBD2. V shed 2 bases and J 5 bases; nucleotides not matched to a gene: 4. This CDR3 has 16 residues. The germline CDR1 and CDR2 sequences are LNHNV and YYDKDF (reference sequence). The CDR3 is CATSRPGLAGAETQYF. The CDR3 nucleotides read TGTGCCACCAGCAGACCGGGACTAGCGGGAGCGGAGACCCAGTACTTC. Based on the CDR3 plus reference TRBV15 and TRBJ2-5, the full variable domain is DAMVIQNPRYQVTQFGKPVTLSCSQTLNHNVMYWYQQKSSQAPKLLFHYYDKDFNNEADTPDNFQSRRPNTSFCFLDIRSPGLGDTAMYLCATSRPGLAGAETQYFGPGTRLLVL.